A single T cell receptor (beta chain) is shown here with its context. Antigen specificity is unknown. Alopecia areata patients had lesional scalp punch biopsies and peripheral blood taken from them. This entry comes from a study of CD8+ T cells in alopecia areata. Looking at the study overall: Treated patients were dosed with oral tofacitinib, taking 5 to 10 mg twice daily.

V was trimmed by 3 bases and J by 6 bases, leaving 9 bases between them. From germline, CDR1 is SQVTM and CDR2 ANQGSEA. This CDR3 is 12 amino acids long. Findings and limits, study-wide: Sharing of TCRs across patients appeared less clear than in mice, possibly for HLA-related reasons. Clonality exceeded that of normal scalp in lesional scalp, most notably in alopecia totalis/universalis.

Reverse transcribed after extraction, RNA yielded cDNA as the sequencing template. This table comes from immunoSEQ multiplex PCR, and its TCRdb copy is limited to in-frame clones, with some not included. The repertoire holds 130,000 to 150,000 clones, with approximately 50% as singletons. This sequence originates from a human donor with alopecia areata. The J gene is TRBJ2-1, the V gene TRBV29-1; D gene uncertain. Here the sequenced sample was CD4+ T cells sorted from blood, taken at week 0. This CDR3 is CSVDISINEQFF. CDR3 in DNA: TGCAGCGTTGATATTAGCATCAATGAGCAGTTCTTC.